This T cell receptor beta chain was retrieved from a study of cytomegalovirus exposure and HLA in healthy donors. Study context: A data release that came early held approximately 85 million unique TCRs from HLA-typed donors.

Study conclusions and caveats: Presence/absence analyses assumed roughly uniform sequencing depth across donors. Data from an earlier analysis indicated that most TCR beta V segments were productive either about 87% or about 30% of the time.

In the case of this clone: No antigen is known for it. The sample carries other DNA sequences with the same CDR3.

The study ran its PCR with 60 Vbeta and 13 Jbeta primers. Here immunoSEQ multiplex PCR was the method, and the copy in TCRdb shows in-frame clones only, minus some. This sample has 130,000 to 150,000 clones, with approximately 73% found just once. Germline-derived CDR1 and CDR2 are SEHNR and FQNEAQ (reference sequence). The CDR3 runs to 14 residues. After removal of 4 bases from V and 0 bases from J, the junction contained 0 bases not matched to a gene. J is TRBJ1-3 and V is TRBV7-9; 7 positions agree with TRBD1. The receptor was derived from a human donor in good health. Material for sequencing was PBMCs. This CDR3 is CASSSGGSGNTIYF. CDR3 in DNA: TGTGCCAGCAGCTCAGGGGGCTCTGGAAACACCATATATTTT.